Listed below are T cell receptor beta chains from one sample, sequenced in a study of shared clonotypes between healthy human individuals. The protocol was immunoSEQ multiplex PCR, while the TCRdb copy is restricted to in-frame clones and leaves out a portion. The profile covers some 1.4 million clones, with approximately 97% appearing a single time and about 1.2% taken by the ten largest. Material: naive CD4+ T cells sorted from blood. These receptors were obtained from a man aged 25-40 years in good health. CDR3s include the opening cysteine and the closing phenylalanine or tryptophan. The order of the fields is J gene, V gene, clone size, D gene, CDR3 DNA, CDR3 protein. A D gene is named only where the DNA matches it firmly. Not all rows give a size; the values are once, few, many and, for expanded clones, a class.

J gene: TRBJ1-1
V gene: TRBV5-4
clone size: .
D gene: .
CDR3 DNA: TGTGCCAGCAGCTTGGTCACGGACACTGAAGCTTTCTTT
CDR3 protein: CASSLVTDTEAFF

J gene: TRBJ2-7
V gene: TRBV25-1
clone size: .
D gene: TRBD2
CDR3 DNA: TGTGCCAGCAGGGAAGCGGGAGGGCTTCGGGAGCAGTACTTC
CDR3 protein: CASREAGGLREQYF

J gene: TRBJ1-5
V gene: TRBV9
clone size: .
D gene: .
CDR3 DNA: TGTGCCAGCAGTACAGAGGGGGGCACAGGGCCCCAGCATTTT
CDR3 protein: CASSTEGGTGPQHF

J gene: TRBJ2-2
V gene: TRBV10-3
clone size: .
D gene: .
CDR3 DNA: TGTGCCATCAGTGAATTTGCGGGCGCGAACACCGGGGAGCTGTTTTTT
CDR3 protein: CAISEFAGANTGELFF

J gene: TRBJ1-1
V gene: TRBV7-3
clone size: .
D gene: .
CDR3 DNA: TGTGCCAGCAGCTTATCAGGTCAGATGGCTGAAGCTTTCTTT
CDR3 protein: CASSLSGQMAEAFF

J gene: TRBJ2-1
V gene: TRBV19
clone size: .
D gene: TRBD2
CDR3 DNA: TGTGCCAGTAGTATAGGGACTAGCGGGAGCAATGAGCAGTTCTTC
CDR3 protein: CASSIGTSGSNEQFF

J gene: TRBJ2-7
V gene: TRBV28
clone size: .
D gene: .
CDR3 DNA: TGTGCCAGCAGTTTGGAAGAATACGAGCAGTACTTC
CDR3 protein: CASSLEEYEQYF

J gene: TRBJ2-1
V gene: TRBV6-5
clone size: .
D gene: .
CDR3 DNA: TGTGCCAGCAGGGGGGATCGGGGACTGAATGAGCAGTTCTTC
CDR3 protein: CASRGDRGLNEQFF

J gene: TRBJ2-1
V gene: TRBV5-1
clone size: .
D gene: .
CDR3 DNA: TGCGCCAGCAGCTTGGCCACTACACGTACGAATGAGCAGTTCTTC
CDR3 protein: CASSLATTRTNEQFF

J gene: TRBJ1-3
V gene: TRBV18
clone size: few
D gene: .
CDR3 DNA: TGTGCCAGCTCACCAGGACCAGGGACGCGAAACACCATATATTTT
CDR3 protein: CASSPGPGTRNTIYF

J gene: TRBJ2-2
V gene: TRBV7-9
clone size: .
D gene: TRBD2
CDR3 DNA: TGTGCCAGCAGCTTCGGGACTAGCGGGCACACCGGGGAGCTGTTTTTT
CDR3 protein: CASSFGTSGHTGELFF

J gene: TRBJ2-3
V gene: TRBV5-6
clone size: .
D gene: TRBD1
CDR3 DNA: TGTGCCAGCAGCTCGACAGGGGGGATTCCTAGCACAGATACGCAGTATTTT
CDR3 protein: CASSSTGGIPSTDTQYF

J gene: TRBJ2-2
V gene: TRBV2
clone size: .
D gene: .
CDR3 DNA: TGTGCCAGCAGAGCACCGGGATCCTCTTTCGCGAACACCGGGGAGCTGTTTTTT
CDR3 protein: CASRAPGSSFANTGELFF

J gene: TRBJ2-7
V gene: TRBV7-9
clone size: .
D gene: TRBD1
CDR3 DNA: TGTGCCAGCAGCTTAGGGACAGGCTCTGTCTCCTACGAGCAGTACTTC
CDR3 protein: CASSLGTGSVSYEQYF

J gene: TRBJ2-3
V gene: TRBV5-1
clone size: once
D gene: .
CDR3 DNA: TGCGCCAGCAGCTTGGTAGGGTCCACAGATACGCAGTATTTT
CDR3 protein: CASSLVGSTDTQYF

J gene: TRBJ1-2
V gene: TRBV19
clone size: .
D gene: TRBD1
CDR3 DNA: TGTGCCAGTAGTAACCGGGACAGGGTTTTCAATGGCTACACCTTC
CDR3 protein: CASSNRDRVFNGYTF

J gene: TRBJ2-1
V gene: TRBV25-1
clone size: .
D gene: TRBD1
CDR3 DNA: TGTGCCAGCAGTGAATTGAAGGGGGCGAGGAATGAGCAGTTCTTC
CDR3 protein: CASSELKGARNEQFF

J gene: TRBJ2-5
V gene: TRBV7-9
clone size: .
D gene: .
CDR3 DNA: TGTGCCAGCAGCTTAGGTACAACGATACAAGAGACCCAGTACTTC
CDR3 protein: CASSLGTTIQETQYF

J gene: TRBJ1-1
V gene: TRBV5-1
clone size: .
D gene: .
CDR3 DNA: TGCGCCAGCAGCCCCTACTTGGGGGGGACTGAAGCTTTCTTT
CDR3 protein: CASSPYLGGTEAFF

J gene: TRBJ2-3
V gene: TRBV12-5
clone size: .
D gene: TRBD2
CDR3 DNA: TGTGCTAGTGGTCCAGCGGGAGGAAGCACAGATACGCAGTATTTT
CDR3 protein: CASGPAGGSTDTQYF